The next 15 T cell receptor beta chains were all read from a single sample in a study of monozygotic twins with inflammatory bowel disease. TCRdb re-called the 5' RACE reads, yielding one record per CDR3 amino acid sequence without DNA. The ten most abundant clones cover approximately 7.4% of a sample with about 160,000 distinct CDR3 sequences. The sequenced sample consisted of blood. The receptors were sampled from a human donor with ulcerative colitis or Crohn's disease, or a healthy co-twin of an affected twin (not recorded which).

The rearrangement uses TRBV20-1 and TRBJ1-2; TCRdb designates TRBD1, a call that cannot be tested without DNA. Germline values: CDR1 DFQATT, CDR2 SNEGSKA (reference sequence). This CDR3 region has 16 residues. CDR3 amino acids: CSARDQGQGVSRGYTF.

The CDR3 here is CASSLGASGAWDEQYF. The chain employs TRBV11-2 and TRBJ2-7; the D gene TCRdb calls, TRBD2, cannot be checked with no DNA. This CDR3 comprises 16 residues. Germline V gene sequence: CDR1 SGHAT, CDR2 FQNNGV.

The V call is TRBV20-1, the J call TRBJ1-2; TCRdb lists TRBD1, though no DNA is available to test this call. Germline CDR1 reads DFQATT; CDR2 reads SNEGSKA (reference sequence). This CDR3 has 15 residues. The CDR3 region is CSAPGRILLSYGYTF.

V and J are TRBV5-1 and TRBJ2-6; the D call from TCRdb, TRBD2, cannot be confirmed without DNA. CDR3 length: 15 amino acids. From germline, CDR1 is SGHRS and CDR2 YFSETQ. This CDR3 reads CASSSLSGGANVLTF. Complete variable domain (other parts from reference TRBV5-1 and TRBJ2-6): KAGVTQTPRYLIKTRGQQVTLSCSPISGHRSVSWYQQTPGQGLQFLFEYFSETQRNKGNFPGRFSGRQFSNSRSEMNVSTLELGDSALYLCASSSLSGGANVLTFGAGSRLTVL.

This chain uses TRBV5-4 with TRBJ2-7; TCRdb's D call of TRBD1 is untestable without DNA. The CDR3 is made up of 13 amino acids. Germline values: CDR1 SGHNT, CDR2 YYREEE (reference sequence). CDR3 residues: CASSLVQGYEQYF.

The chain has TRBV6-6 and TRBJ1-1; as DNA is missing, the TRBD1 call by TCRdb cannot be tested. Germline V gene lookup returns CDR1 MNHNY and CDR2 SVGAGI (reference sequence). The CDR3 consists of 13 residues. The CDR3 spells CASSYGAYTEAFF.

CDR3 region: CSARDPLGGVSQPQHF. The V call is TRBV20-1, the J call TRBJ1-5. The CDR3 spans 16 residues. Germline V gene sequence: CDR1 DFQATT, CDR2 SNEGSKA (reference sequence).

The chain is built from TRBV20-1 and TRBJ2-5; TCRdb picks TRBD1, but there is no DNA to check that call. The CDR3 length is 13 residues. Germline V lookup: CDR1 DFQATT, CDR2 SNEGSKA (reference sequence). CDR3 protein: CRGPGHYQETQYF.

This rearrangement joins TRBV3-1 to TRBJ2-1; TCRdb's D call, TRBD1, is unchecked because there is no DNA. The CDR3 has 15 amino acids. Germline CDR1 and CDR2: LGHDT and YNNKEL (reference sequence). Here the CDR3 reads CASSQGAGGYNEQFF.

The chain joins TRBV7-2 to TRBJ1-2; the D call from TCRdb, TRBD1, cannot be confirmed without DNA. The CDR3 sequence is 13 residues long. Germline values: CDR1 SGHTA, CDR2 FQGNSA. CDR3 loop: CASSSNRVGGYTF.

CDR3 protein: CASSLRPGGTTGELFF. This chain connects TRBV7-2 to TRBJ2-2; there is no DNA to check the TCRdb D call of TRBD1. This CDR3 has 16 residues. Germline-derived CDR1 and CDR2 are SGHTA and FQGNSA.

The chain couples TRBV10-2 to TRBJ2-1; TCRdb calls TRBD1, which cannot be checked without DNA. The CDR3 contains 16 residues. Germline values: CDR1 WSHSY, CDR2 SAAADI. Here the CDR3 reads CASRSPGGTGMNEQFF.

The rearrangement joins TRBV18 to TRBJ2-7; TCRdb selects TRBD2, and the lack of DNA leaves this call unchecked. CDR1 and CDR2 (germline): KGHSH, LQKENI. This CDR3 is 15 amino acids long. The CDR3 here is CASSSSLAGVREQYF.

The chain links TRBV20-1 to TRBJ2-1; TCRdb returns TRBD1, unconfirmable since there is no DNA. The germline gives CDR1 DFQATT, CDR2 SNEGSKA (reference sequence). The CDR3 is 18 amino acids. CDR3 in amino acids: CSAKNRDSDVRSYNEQFF.

The chain is built from TRBV19 and TRBJ1-5; TCRdb designates TRBD1, a call that cannot be tested without DNA. CDR1 and CDR2 (germline): LNHDA, SQIVND (reference sequence). The CDR3 runs to 15 residues. Here the CDR3 reads CASSTQGVANQPQHF.